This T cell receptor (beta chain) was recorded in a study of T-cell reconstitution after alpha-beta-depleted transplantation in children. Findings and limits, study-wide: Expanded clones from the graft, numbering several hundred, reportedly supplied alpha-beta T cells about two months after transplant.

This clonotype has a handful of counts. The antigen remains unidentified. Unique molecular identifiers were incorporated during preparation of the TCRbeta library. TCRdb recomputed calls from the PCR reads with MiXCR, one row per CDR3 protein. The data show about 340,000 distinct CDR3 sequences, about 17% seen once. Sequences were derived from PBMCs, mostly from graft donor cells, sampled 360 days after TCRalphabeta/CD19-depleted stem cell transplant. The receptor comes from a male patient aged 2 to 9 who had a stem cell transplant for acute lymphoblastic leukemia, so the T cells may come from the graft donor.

CDR3: CASSQAPPYEQYF. The DNA of the CDR3 is TGTGCCAGCAGCCAAGCTCCCCCTTACGAGCAGTACTTC. The J gene is TRBJ2-7, the V gene TRBV3-1; the D is unclear. This CDR3 region has 13 residues. With 1 base removed from V and 4 bases from J, the gap between germline ends came to 8 bases. Germline V gene lookup returns CDR1 LGHDT and CDR2 YNNKEL (reference sequence).